This T cell receptor (beta chain) came from a study of OX40 agonist ivuxolimab in advanced cancers. CDR1 is MNHNS and CDR2 is SASEGT in the germline V gene. The CDR3 is made up of 13 amino acids. The V gene end was trimmed by 11 bases and the J gene end by 3 bases; junction bases not matched to a gene: 10. Libraries were prepared by immunoSEQ multiplex PCR; TCRdb keeps only in-frame clonotypes and omits some of them. The table lists 48,000 or so clones, approximately 94% of them singletons, with less than 15% in the top ten. The sequenced sample was CD4+ or CD8+ T cells sorted from blood, obtained in a trial of the OX40 agonist ivuxolimab. The clonotype was recovered from an adult with an advanced solid tumor such as melanoma, head and neck, liver or kidney cancer. J is TRBJ2-7 and V is TRBV6-1, with 7 bases aligning to TRBD2. CDR3 coding DNA: TGTGCCGGCGCCTGGGGCGGGAGCTACGAGCAGTACTTC. Protein sequence: CAGAWGGSYEQYF.